This T cell receptor (beta chain) was identified during a study of T cell repertoires in cytomegalovirus infection. At the level of the study: Public signatures in TCR beta pointed to CMV infection and matching HLA type. General study points: HLA-C-restricted, CMV-specific TCR beta clonotypes were dominant ex vivo.

This clonotype was found a few times. Its cognate antigen is unknown. Germline CDR1 is SGHNT and CDR2 is YYREEE (reference sequence). V lost 1 base, J lost 4 bases, and 14 bases lay in between. The CDR3 is made up of 16 amino acids. Via MiXCR, TCRdb re-called the reads, giving one row per CDR3 protein. The sample holds a few hundred thousand distinct CDR3 sequences, under 45% seen once. This specimen was cultured PBMCs, taken from culture after CMV antigen stimulation. This receptor was obtained from a human donor in good health (CMV status not recorded). Some clones in this sample may be carry-over from other donors' samples. The chain has TRBV5-4 and TRBJ1-4; TRBD1 is a possible D gene (5 bases). The CDR3 DNA reads as TGTGCCAGCAGCTTGAGTGTGTCGGGACTTAATGAAAAACTGTTTTTT. Translating gives CASSLSVSGLNEKLFF.